The present TCR beta chain was sequenced within a study of early T cells in non-severe SARS-CoV-2 infection. Across the study: Chains stayed unpaired after sequencing of bulk RNA from unsorted whole blood. Study-wide results and limits: The VDJdb matching leaned toward anti-spike CD8 responses and overlooked private and CD4 specificities.

This clonotype was recorded many times. Its antigen is not identified. Unique molecular identifiers were affixed to single, distinct cDNA molecules. TCRdb called the 5' RACE reads again in MiXCR, with one record for every CDR3 protein. The data show 80,000 to 100,000 distinct CDR3 sequences, 9.5% to 11% seen once. Per the germline V gene, CDR1 is SEHNR and CDR2 is FQNEAQ (reference sequence). V lost 5 bases and J lost 2, with 10 bases in between. This CDR3 region has 13 residues. Here the sequenced sample was whole blood, taken at baseline. V is TRBV7-9 and J is TRBJ2-7, with D unclear. The sequence derives from an adult who was a healthcare worker with PCR-confirmed SARS-CoV-2 infection or an uninfected control (not recorded which). For the CDR3, the DNA is TGTGCCAGCAGCCTCGCGACGGCCTACGAGCAGTACTTC. It translates to CASSLATAYEQYF.